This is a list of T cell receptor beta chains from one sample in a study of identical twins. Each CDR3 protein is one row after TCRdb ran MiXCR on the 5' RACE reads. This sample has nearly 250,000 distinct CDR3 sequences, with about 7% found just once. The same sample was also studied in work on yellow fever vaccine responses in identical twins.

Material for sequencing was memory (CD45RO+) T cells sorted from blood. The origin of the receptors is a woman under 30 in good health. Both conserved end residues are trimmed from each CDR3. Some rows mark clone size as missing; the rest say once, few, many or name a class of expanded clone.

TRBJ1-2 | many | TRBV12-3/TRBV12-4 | ASSPDFYGYT
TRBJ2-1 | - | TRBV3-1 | ASSQEPPGTVYNEQF
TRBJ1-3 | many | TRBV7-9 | ASRASSGNTIY
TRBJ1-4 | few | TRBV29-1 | SAAPGQGYEKLF
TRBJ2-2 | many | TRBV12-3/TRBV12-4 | ASSRTGGDTGELF
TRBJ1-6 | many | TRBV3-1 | ASSQARAALH
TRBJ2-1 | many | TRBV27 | ASCPKYPSYNEQF
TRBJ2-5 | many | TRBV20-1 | SALGQGRVETQY
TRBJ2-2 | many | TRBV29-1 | SARLAGGPNGELF
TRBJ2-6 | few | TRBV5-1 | ASSDGQGASGANVLT
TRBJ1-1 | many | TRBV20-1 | SATSLRGPNTEAF
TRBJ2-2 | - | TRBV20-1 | SARDPKRGARTGELF
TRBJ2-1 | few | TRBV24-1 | ATQPGQGIYSSYNEQF
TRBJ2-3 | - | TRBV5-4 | ASSLALAPDTQY
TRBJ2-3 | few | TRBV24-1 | ATSDSGLPRTDTQY
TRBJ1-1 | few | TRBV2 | ASGDSF
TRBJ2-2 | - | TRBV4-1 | ASSRTGGSSNTGELF
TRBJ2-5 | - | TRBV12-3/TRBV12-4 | ASSLMGGGRETQY
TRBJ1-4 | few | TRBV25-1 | ASSVGVTNEKLF
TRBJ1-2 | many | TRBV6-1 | ASSQQGITYGYT
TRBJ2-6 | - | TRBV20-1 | SARPSGTGVSGANVLP
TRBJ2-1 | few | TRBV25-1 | ASSDLSGGAYNEQF
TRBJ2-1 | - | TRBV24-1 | ATSDPDRFSYNEQF
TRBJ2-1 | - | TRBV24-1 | ATSDQKARGGEQF
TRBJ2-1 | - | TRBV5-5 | ASQLTGGHNEQF
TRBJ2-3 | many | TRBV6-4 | ASSRDSSTDTQY
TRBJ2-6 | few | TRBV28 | ASKGLAGRRPGANVLT
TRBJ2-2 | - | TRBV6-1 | ASSADRVGTGELF
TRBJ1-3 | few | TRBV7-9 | ASSFQFVPSGNTIY
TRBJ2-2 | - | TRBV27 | ASSLAWRQGAERTGELF
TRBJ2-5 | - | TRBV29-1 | SVRLGETQY
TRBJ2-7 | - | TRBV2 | ASSDRGMYEQY
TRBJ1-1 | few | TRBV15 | ATSRVGGQVGREAF
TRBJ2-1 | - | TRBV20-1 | SAAGTGVANEQF
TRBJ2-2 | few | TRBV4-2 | ASSQEISSTGELF
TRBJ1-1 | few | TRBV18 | ASSPYQGAEAF
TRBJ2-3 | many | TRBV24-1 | ATSAPGTDTQY
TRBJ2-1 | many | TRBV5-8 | ASSWTGTPFYNEQF
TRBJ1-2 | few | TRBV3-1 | ASSPETGSNYGYT
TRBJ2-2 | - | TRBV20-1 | SARERAGELF
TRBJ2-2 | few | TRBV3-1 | ASRLGSGELF
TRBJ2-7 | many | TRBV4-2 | ASSASGQGSYEQY
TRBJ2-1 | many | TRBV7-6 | ASSLGASGRLEQF
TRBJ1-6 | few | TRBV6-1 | ASSGLFSSPLH
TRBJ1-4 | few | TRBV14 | ASSRQVNEKLF
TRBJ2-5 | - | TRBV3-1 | ASSQVTGETQY
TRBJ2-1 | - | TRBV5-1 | ASRYGTGDYNEQF
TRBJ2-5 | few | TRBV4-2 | ASSGLRAETQY
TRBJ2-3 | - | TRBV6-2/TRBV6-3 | ASSEDGFADTQY
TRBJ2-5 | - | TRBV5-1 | ASSTGQKETQY